The 16 T cell receptor beta chains given below trace back to one sample, sequenced in a study of blood T cell repertoires in COVID-19. Sequencing used immunoSEQ multiplex PCR; TCRdb keeps in-frame clones, though not all of them. The data hold more than 55,000 clones, with approximately 79% observed a single time. Material: peripheral blood. Source of these receptors: a human donor in a cohort sampled during active COVID-19.

This chain uses TRBV10-1 with TRBJ2-2; 12 bases agree with TRBD2. The V gene's germline CDR1 is WNHNN and CDR2 SYGVQD (reference sequence). Trimming took 5 bases from V and 6 from J; bases not matched to a gene: 4. The CDR3 has 15 residues. CDR3 loop: CASSKLAGGSGELFF. The CDR3 nucleotides read TGCGCCAGCAGTAAACTAGCGGGAGGATCCGGGGAGCTGTTTTTT.

The rearrangement links TRBV18 to TRBJ2-6; no clear D. The germline V gene has CDR1 KGHSH and CDR2 LQKENI. Trimming removed 3 bases from V and 0 bases from J, with 12 bases in between. This CDR3 has 17 residues. As DNA, the CDR3 is TGTGCCAGCTCACCGGTCCCAGTTTACTCTGGGGCCAACGTCCTGACTTTC. It is translated as CASSPVPVYSGANVLTF.

The V gene is TRBV5-1, the J gene TRBJ1-2, with 12 bases identical to TRBD1. The V and J ends lost 4 bases and 8 bases, in that order; junction bases with no gene match: 6. The CDR3 is 14 residues long. The germline V gene encodes CDR1 SGHRS and CDR2 YFSETQ. CDR3 sequence (DNA): TGCGCCAGCAGCCCAGGGACAGGGGGCATCGGCTACACCTTC. It codes for CASSPGTGGIGYTF.

This chain joins TRBV28 and TRBJ2-5, with 8 nucleotides matching TRBD1. J was trimmed by 5 bases and V by 4 bases; bases with no gene match: 6. The CDR3 loop spans 14 amino acids. Per the germline V gene, CDR1 is MDHEN and CDR2 is SYDVKM. The CDR3 coding sequence is TGTGCCAGCAGTTCCGGACAGGGTGTGGAGACCCAGTACTTC. It specifies CASSSGQGVETQYF.

V gene TRBV5-1 combines with J gene TRBJ2-1; maybe TRBD1 (5 bases). The CDR3 covers 14 residues. Germline assignment: CDR1 SGHRS and CDR2 YFSETQ. V was clipped by 0 bases and J by 6 bases, with 10 bases between them. CDR3 bases: TGCGCCAGCAGCTTGGAGCCAGGGATCAATGAGCAGTTCTTC. This sequence encodes CASSLEPGINEQFF. The whole variable domain, filled in from reference TRBV5-1 and TRBJ2-1, reads KAGVTQTPRYLIKTRGQQVTLSCSPISGHRSVSWYQQTPGQGLQFLFEYFSETQRNKGNFPGRFSGRQFSNSRSEMNVSTLELGDSALYLCASSLEPGINEQFFGPGTRLTVL.

The rearrangement uses TRBV18 and TRBJ2-7; a possible D gene is TRBD2 (6 bases). This CDR3 has 13 amino acids. Germline V lookup: CDR1 KGHSH, CDR2 LQKENI. V shed 3 bases and J shed 3 bases, with 9 bases lying between them. CDR3 residues: CASSPGLDYEQYF. DNA of the CDR3: TGTGCCAGCTCACCGGGACTTGACTACGAGCAGTACTTC.

This clone was found a few times. This chain uses TRBV10-3 with TRBJ1-2; TRBD1 aligns across 11 bases. The junction had 0 bases not matched to a gene; V was cut back by 2 bases and J by 7 bases. The CDR3 has 13 amino acids. Germline-derived CDR1 and CDR2 are ENHRY and SYGVKD. CDR3 in DNA: TGTGCCATCAGTGAGGGACAGGGGGCTGGCTACACCTTC. Its translation: CAISEGQGAGYTF.

This clone has just a few counts. The V call is TRBV4-1, the J call TRBJ2-6, with 11 bases that match TRBD1. CDR1 MGHRA and CDR2 YSYEKL come from the germline V gene. Germline trimming cut 0 bases from V and 1 base from J; bases unmatched to any gene: 5. The CDR3 runs 19 residues. This chain's CDR3 is CASSQDRGQGGSGANVLTF. Written as DNA, the CDR3 is TGCGCCAGCAGCCAAGATAGGGGACAGGGGGGGTCTGGGGCCAACGTCCTGACTTTC.

The rearrangement uses TRBV30 and TRBJ2-3, with D maybe TRBD2 (5 bases). The CDR3 has 13 residues. The germline V and J ends were trimmed by 7 bases and 1 base, with 12 bases remaining between them. Germline V gene sequence: CDR1 GTSNPN, CDR2 SVGIG (reference sequence). In nucleotides, the CDR3 is TGTGCCTCCGGGGTACGCGGCACAGATACGCAGTATTTT. Its translation is CASGVRGTDTQYF.

The sample holds a few counts of this clone. V usage is TRBV24-1 and J usage is TRBJ2-2; D gene unclear. V gave up 7 bases and J gave up 6 bases, with 11 bases separating them. This CDR3 spans 13 amino acids. Germline CDR1 and CDR2: KGHDR and SFDVKD. As DNA, the CDR3 is TGTGCCACCAGCCCACAGTACGCCGGGGAGCTGTTTTTT. This sequence encodes CATSPQYAGELFF.

The chain joins TRBV3-1 (or the pseudogene TRBV3-2) to TRBJ2-3; 7 nucleotides line up with TRBD1. This CDR3 is 16 amino acids long. Germline V gene data show CDR1 as LGHDT and CDR2 as YNNKEL (reference sequence). The junction had 8 bases not matched to a gene; V was cut back by 1 base and J by 4 bases. The CDR3 sequence: CASSQGLRGQADTQYF. CDR3 bases: TGTGCCAGCAGCCAAGGGCTGAGGGGGCAGGCAGATACGCAGTATTTT.

This chain's CDR3 is CASSLVGLAGAKNIQYF. Written as DNA, the CDR3 is TGTGCCAGCAGTTTAGTCGGGCTAGCGGGAGCCAAAAACATTCAGTACTTC. The V gene is TRBV28, the J gene TRBJ2-4, with 8 bases that match TRBD2. The germline V gene has CDR1 MDHEN and CDR2 SYDVKM. After removal of 2 bases from V and 0 bases from J, the junction contained 6 bases not matched to a gene. This CDR3 region has 17 residues.

J is TRBJ2-7 and V is TRBV14; TRBD2 is a possible D gene (6 bases). Trimming took 2 bases from V and 4 from J, leaving 15 bases between them. Germline CDR1 and CDR2: SGHDN and FVKESK. CDR3 length: 15 residues. DNA of the CDR3: TGTGCCAGCAGCCAATTCATGGACTACAGTTACGAGCAGTACTTC. This encodes CASSQFMDYSYEQYF.

The rearrangement uses TRBV5-1 and TRBJ2-7; TRBD1 aligns across 7 bases. In germline, CDR1 is SGHRS, CDR2 YFSETQ. The CDR3 extends over 15 amino acids. Trimming at V came to 1 base and at J to 3 bases, leaving 7 bases not matched to a gene. CDR3 sequence (DNA): TGCGCCAGCAGCTTGTGGAGACAGGGCGTCTACGAGCAGTACTTC. Its protein product is CASSLWRQGVYEQYF.

The chain combines TRBV19 with TRBJ2-1, with 11 bases that match TRBD2. Germline CDR1 reads LNHDA; CDR2 reads SQIVND (reference sequence). The CDR3 covers 14 residues. The V segment lost 6 bases and the J segment 6 bases; nucleotides outside the gene matches: 4. CDR3 region: CASSTSGSINEQFF. CDR3 sequence (DNA): TGTGCCAGTAGCACTAGCGGGAGTATCAATGAGCAGTTCTTC.

This clone has just a few counts. The V call is TRBV6-6, the J call TRBJ2-2, with D possibly matching TRBD2 (6 bases). The CDR3 length is 16 residues. Trimming took off 0 bases at V and 4 bases at J, with 12 bases between the two ends. Germline loops: CDR1 MNHNY, CDR2 SVGAGI (reference sequence). CDR3 sequence (DNA): TGTGCCAGCAGTTACTCCCAGGGAGGAGGCACCGGGGAGCTGTTTTTT. Translating gives CASSYSQGGGTGELFF.